What follows are 29 T cell receptor beta chains derived from one specimen sequenced in a study of control samples from healthy donors and cancer patients. The repertoire was sequenced with immunoSEQ multiplex PCR; TCRdb's copy has only in-frame clones and lacks some. The sample has approximately 130,000 clones, over 75% seen once. Material for sequencing was blood. The receptors were gathered from a man aged 55-75 years in good health.

The chain has TRBV5-8 and TRBJ1-2; no clear D. Trimming stripped 1 base from V and 2 bases from J, with 6 bases between. The CDR3 length is 13 residues. Germline V gives CDR1 SGHTS, CDR2 YDEGEE. In DNA form, the CDR3 reads TGTGCCAGCAGCTTGCGGGTAAACTATGGCTACACCTTC. It specifies CASSLRVNYGYTF. The variable domain in full, completed from reference TRBV5-8 and TRBJ1-2, reads EAGVTQSPTHLIKTRGQQATLRCSPISGHTSVYWYQQALGLGLQFLLWYDEGEERNRGNFPPRFSGRQFPNYSSELNVNALELEDSALYLCASSLRVNYGYTFGSGTRLTVV.

This clone was counted between two and nine times. This chain connects TRBV6-1 to TRBJ2-2, with TRBD2 identical over 7 bases. Per germline, CDR1 MNHNS and CDR2 SASEGT. The CDR3 totals 14 residues. Unmatched junction bases numbered 5, after V lost 2 bases and J lost 8 bases. CDR3 DNA sequence: TGTGCCAGCAGTGAATACGCGGGGGTTGGGGAGCTGTTTTTT. Protein product: CASSEYAGVGELFF.

The V and J genes are TRBV6-6 and TRBJ1-6; maybe TRBD1 (5 bases). V was clipped by 7 bases and J by 8 bases, with 15 bases between them. Germline V CDR1 and CDR2: MNHNY, SVGAGI (reference sequence). The CDR3 sequence is 14 residues long. In DNA, the CDR3 is TGTGCCAGCATTCCGGGACCTTGGGATTCACCCCTCCACTTT. Amino acids: CASIPGPWDSPLHF.

The V call is TRBV6-5, the J call TRBJ1-6; D gene uncertain. The germline V and J ends were trimmed by 4 bases and 7 bases, with 8 bases remaining between them. The CDR3 consists of 13 residues. Germline values: CDR1 MNHEY, CDR2 SVGAGI. This chain's CDR3 is CASSSRTNSPLHF. The CDR3 bases are TGTGCCAGCAGTTCCAGAACCAATTCACCCCTCCACTTT.

This chain joins TRBV11-2 and TRBJ2-7; no firm D call. This CDR3 comprises 15 residues. CDR1 and CDR2 (germline): SGHAT, FQNNGV. The V gene lost 1 base and the J gene lost 0 bases, with 10 bases spanning the gap. The CDR3 nucleotides read TGTGCCAGCAGCTTAGGGGCAGGTACCTCCTACGAGCAGTACTTC. Protein: CASSLGAGTSYEQYF. The full variable domain, its missing parts supplied by reference TRBV11-2 and TRBJ2-7, is EAGVAQSPRYKIIEKRQSVAFWCNPISGHATLYWYQQILGQGPKLLIQFQNNGVVDDSQLPKDRFSAERLKGVDSTLKIQPAKLEDSAVYLCASSLGAGTSYEQYFGPGTRLTVT.

This clone was recorded only once. The chain joins TRBV30 to TRBJ1-6, with D perhaps matching TRBD1 (6 bases). Germline assignment: CDR1 GTSNPN and CDR2 SVGIG (reference sequence). This CDR3 spans 16 amino acids. V was pared by 2 bases and J by 1 base, with 12 bases between. The CDR3: CAWSLGQSSYNSPLHF. CDR3 nucleotides: TGTGCCTGGAGTCTAGGACAGTCTTCCTATAATTCACCCCTCCACTTT.

This chain connects TRBV18 to TRBJ1-2, with 7 bases that match TRBD1. The CDR3 runs 16 residues. CDR1 and CDR2 from the germline V gene are KGHSH and LQKENI. Germline trimming cut 1 base from V and 2 bases from J; bases unmatched to any gene: 7. The CDR3 reads CASSPQEGAFNYGYTF. The DNA of the CDR3 is TGTGCCAGCTCACCACAGGAGGGGGCGTTCAACTATGGCTACACCTTC.

V is TRBV18 and J is TRBJ2-2; tentatively, D is TRBD1 or TRBD2 (5 bases each). V was pared by 6 bases and J by 4 bases, with 15 bases between. This CDR3 has 15 residues. Germline V gene lookup returns CDR1 KGHSH and CDR2 LQKENI. For the CDR3, the DNA is TGTGCCAGCTCCCCAGGGACGGACCTCACCGGGGAGCTGTTTTTT. Translation: CASSPGTDLTGELFF.

The chain uses TRBV10-3 and TRBJ1-2; no clear D. The germline gives CDR1 ENHRY, CDR2 SYGVKD. V was pared by 3 bases and J by 2 bases, with 10 bases between. The CDR3 consists of 14 residues. The CDR3 reads CAISDAGDNYGYTF. CDR3 sequence (DNA): TGTGCCATCAGTGATGCAGGAGACAACTATGGCTACACCTTC.

The genes are TRBV4-1 and TRBJ1-5; 7 nucleotides agree with TRBD1. CDR3 length: 16 amino acids. After removal of 4 bases from V and 5 bases from J, the junction contained 11 bases not matched to a gene. Per germline, CDR1 MGHRA and CDR2 YSYEKL. The CDR3 reads CASSRTTGVSDQPQHF. The CDR3 bases are TGCGCCAGCAGCCGAACAACAGGGGTATCAGATCAGCCCCAGCATTTT.

The CDR3 protein is CASSQGRNTEAFF. The CDR3 nucleotides read TGTGCCAGCAGCCAAGGTCGGAACACTGAAGCTTTCTTT. The chain carries TRBV12-3 or TRBV12-4 and TRBJ1-1; D uncertain. V lost 6 bases, J lost 1 base, and 9 bases lay in between. The CDR3 sequence is 13 residues long.

The chain carries TRBV5-4 and TRBJ2-3, with D perhaps TRBD1 (6 bases). Trimming shortened V by 2 bases and J by 3 bases, and 13 bases separated the two germline ends. This CDR3 contains 15 residues. Germline assignment: CDR1 SGHNT and CDR2 YYREEE (reference sequence). CDR3 in DNA: TGTGCCAGCAGCTTAGGGGGTAAGGAAACAGATACGCAGTATTTT. Protein: CASSLGGKETDTQYF.

The V gene is TRBV2, the J gene TRBJ1-6; D not certain. Germline V CDR1 and CDR2: SNHLY, FYNNEI. The CDR3 contains 14 residues. V lost 0 bases to trimming and J lost 6 bases, with 6 bases between them. CDR3 amino acids: CASSEAQFNSPLHF. CDR3 bases: TGTGCCAGCAGTGAAGCGCAGTTTAATTCACCCCTCCACTTT.

The gene calls are TRBV18 and TRBJ2-2; 7 bases match TRBD1. The V gene's germline CDR1 is KGHSH and CDR2 LQKENI. J gave up 2 bases and V 4 bases, and 4 bases lay outside the gene matches. This CDR3 has 15 amino acids. The CDR3 coding sequence is TGTGCCAGCTCACGGTCAGGGGGAAACACCGGGGAGCTGTTTTTT. Its translation: CASSRSGGNTGELFF.

This sequence joins TRBV3-1 (or the pseudogene TRBV3-2) and TRBJ1-2; 8 bases are shared with TRBD1. Unmatched junction bases numbered 10, after V lost 3 bases and J lost 7 bases. The CDR3 is made up of 15 amino acids. In germline, CDR1 is LGHDT, CDR2 YNNKEL (reference sequence). The CDR3 here is CASSHGTGGIGGYTF. CDR3 DNA sequence: TGTGCCAGCAGCCACGGGACAGGCGGAATAGGTGGCTACACCTTC.

The genes are TRBV2 and TRBJ1-5; D is perhaps TRBD1 (5 bases). The CDR3 is 13 amino acids. Trimming left V 7 bases short and J 0 bases short, with 7 bases between. The germline V gene encodes CDR1 SNHLY and CDR2 FYNNEI. For the CDR3, the DNA is TGTGCCAGCACTAGGGGTAGCAATCAGCCCCAGCATTTT. It encodes CASTRGSNQPQHF.

This chain links TRBV7-9 with TRBJ1-2; tentatively, D is TRBD1 (5 bases). V lost 5 bases and J lost 7, with 14 bases in between. Germline V lookup: CDR1 SEHNR, CDR2 FQNEAQ (reference sequence). CDR3 length: 13 residues. The chain's CDR3 is CASSPGTYLGYTF. CDR3 nucleotides: TGTGCCAGCAGCCCTGGGACGTACCTTGGCTACACCTTC.

This sequence joins TRBV7-6 and TRBJ1-3, with 9 bases fitting TRBD1. The CDR3 covers 14 residues. CDR1 and CDR2 (germline): SGHVS, FNYEAQ. The ends lost 5 bases at V and 2 bases at J; junction bases unmatched: 1. CDR3 in DNA: TGTGCCAGCAGCGGGACAGGGACTGGAAACACCATATATTTT. This sequence encodes CASSGTGTGNTIYF.

The rearrangement uses TRBV10-1 and TRBJ1-6, with D uncertain. The CDR3 covers 13 residues. Trimming shortened V by 3 bases and J by 9 bases, and 9 bases separated the two germline ends. Germline assignment: CDR1 WNHNN and CDR2 SYGVQD (reference sequence). CDR3 bases: TGCGCCAGCAGTGATTTTCCTCGTTCACCCCTCCACTTT. Its protein is CASSDFPRSPLHF.

The chain joins TRBV9 to TRBJ2-3; TRBD1 aligns across 7 bases. V gave up 7 bases and J gave up 6 bases; unmatched junction bases: 14. Germline loops: CDR1 SGDLS, CDR2 YYNGEE. This CDR3 has 15 residues. CDR3 in amino acids: CASSVVTGRVDTQYF. The CDR3 region has the DNA TGTGCCAGCTCGGTGGTGACAGGGCGGGTGGATACGCAGTATTTT. Full variable domain (missing parts from reference TRBV9 and TRBJ2-3): DSGVTQTPKHLITATGQRVTLRCSPRSGDLSVYWYQQSLDQGLQFLIQYYNGEERAKGNILERFSAQQFPDLHSELNLSSLELGDSALYFCASSVVTGRVDTQYFGPGTRLTVL.

The chain recombines TRBV5-4 with TRBJ1-4; 9 bases fit TRBD1. The CDR3 runs 17 residues. V trimming: 4 bases; J trimming: 7 bases; junction bases outside the gene matches: 14. In germline, CDR1 is SGHNT, CDR2 YYREEE (reference sequence). CDR3: CASSPNPTGTGREKLFF. Written as DNA, the CDR3 is TGTGCCAGCAGCCCCAACCCCACCGGGACAGGGCGTGAAAAACTGTTTTTT.

The genes are TRBV7-2 and TRBJ2-7; TRBD1 matches 12 bases. The germline V gene has CDR1 SGHTA and CDR2 FQGNSA. The CDR3 totals 16 residues. With V trimmed by 5 bases and J by 5 bases, 10 bases remained unmatched. In nucleotides, the CDR3 is TGTGCCAGCAGCCCGGGAACCGGGACAGGGGGCAACGAGCAGTACTTC. Translating it yields CASSPGTGTGGNEQYF.

The chain recombines TRBV19 with TRBJ1-4; a possible D gene is TRBD1 (5 bases). CDR3 size: 12 residues. Germline lookup yields CDR1 LNHDA and CDR2 SQIVND (reference sequence). The V end was cut by 6 bases, the J end by 8 bases, with 10 bases between. The CDR3 nucleotides are TGTGCCAGTAGCCGGGGGGAGGAAAAACTGTTTTTT. It translates to CASSRGEEKLFF.

V and J are TRBV7-9 and TRBJ2-3; perhaps TRBD1 as D (5 bases). Germline lookup yields CDR1 SEHNR and CDR2 FQNEAQ (reference sequence). The ends were cut back, 4 bases at V and 2 bases at J, with 13 bases in the middle. This CDR3 region has 15 residues. The CDR3: CASSSNDRDTDTQYF. The CDR3 nucleotides are TGTGCCAGCAGCTCGAACGACAGAGACACAGATACGCAGTATTTT.

The J gene is TRBJ1-6, the V gene TRBV5-1; the D is unclear. Germline CDR1 SGHRS, CDR2 YFSETQ. V was pared by 0 bases and J by 0 bases, with 7 bases between. This CDR3 is 16 amino acids long. The chain's CDR3 is CASSLDGSSYNSPLHF. The CDR3 DNA reads TGCGCCAGCAGCTTGGACGGGAGCTCCTATAATTCACCCCTCCACTTT.

This chain joins TRBV6-6 and TRBJ1-5; no clear D gene. Trimming stripped 4 bases from V and 6 bases from J, with 16 bases between. Germline CDR1 MNHNY, CDR2 SVGAGI (reference sequence). The CDR3 has 15 residues. Here the CDR3 DNA reads TGTGCCAGCAGTTCGAAAAGGGAGGGAGGTCAGCCCCAGCATTTT. Translation gives CASSSKREGGQPQHF.

This rearrangement joins TRBV15 to TRBJ1-1; a possible D gene is TRBD1 (6 bases). From germline, CDR1 is LNHNV and CDR2 YYDKDF (reference sequence). The CDR3 extends over 14 amino acids. The germline V and J ends were trimmed by 0 bases and 5 bases, with 10 bases remaining between them. The CDR3 DNA reads TGTGCCACCAGCAGAGAGCAGGGGTGGACTGAAGCTTTCTTT. It translates to CATSREQGWTEAFF.

Notes on this clone: This specimen includes other DNA sequences encoding the same CDR3. This chain uses TRBV19 with TRBJ1-1; perhaps TRBD1 as D (5 bases). This CDR3 has 14 amino acids. With 1 base removed from V and 1 base from J, the gap between germline ends came to 7 bases. Germline V gives CDR1 LNHDA, CDR2 SQIVND (reference sequence). CDR3 amino acids: CASSIGGTNTEAFF. DNA of the CDR3: TGTGCCAGTAGTATAGGTGGGACGAACACTGAAGCTTTCTTT.

CDR3 DNA: TGTGCCAGCAGCTCAGACGGAGGGATCCGTGAAAAACTGTTTTTT. Protein: CASSSDGGIREKLFF. The chain joins TRBV7-9 to TRBJ1-4; the D is unclear. Germline values: CDR1 SEHNR, CDR2 FQNEAQ (reference sequence). CDR3 length: 15 residues. V lost 4 bases and J 7 bases, leaving 16 bases between the germline ends. Combining the CDR3 with reference TRBV7-9 and TRBJ1-4 gives the whole variable domain DTGVSQNPRHKITKRGQNVTFRCDPISEHNRLYWYRQTLGQGPEFLTYFQNEAQLEKSRLLSDRFSAERPKGSFSTLEIQRTEQGDSAMYLCASSSDGGIREKLFFGSGTQLSVL.